Presented here are 18 T cell receptor beta chains from one specimen sequenced in a study of blood T cell repertoires in COVID-19. Measured with immunoSEQ multiplex PCR; TCRdb has only the in-frame clones, and not every one. The data hold 100,000 to 120,000 clones, with more than 75% observed a single time. Sample: peripheral blood. Source of these receptors: a woman in her fifties or sixties with acute or convalescent COVID-19.

The chain links TRBV6-5 to TRBJ1-1; D is perhaps TRBD1 (6 bases). The germline CDR1 and CDR2 sequences are MNHEY and SVGAGI. V was shortened by 3 bases and J by 5 bases, with 13 bases between the two germline ends. CDR3 length equals 14 residues. CDR3 sequence: CASSYGGARTEAFF. The CDR3 DNA reads as TGTGCCAGCAGTTATGGGGGCGCGAGAACTGAAGCTTTCTTT.

This chain connects TRBV7-8 to TRBJ2-4; TRBD2 matches at 13 bases. From germline, CDR1 is SGHVS and CDR2 FQNEAQ. Trimming took 5 bases from V and 1 from J; bases not matched to a gene: 5. The CDR3 sequence is 17 residues long. CDR3 bases: TGTGCCAGCAGCCCAGGACTAGCGGGAGTGGCCAAAAACATTCAGTACTTC. This encodes CASSPGLAGVAKNIQYF.

J is TRBJ1-3 and V is TRBV28; 8 bases are shared with TRBD1. This CDR3 spans 15 amino acids. Germline CDR1 and CDR2: MDHEN and SYDVKM. Trimming removed 6 bases from V and 0 bases from J; junction bases left unmatched: 4. CDR3 sequence (DNA): TGTGCCAGCAGACATACAGGGGGCTCTGGAAACACCATATATTTT. This translates into CASRHTGGSGNTIYF.

The chain carries TRBV19 and TRBJ1-6; D is undetermined. Per germline, CDR1 LNHDA and CDR2 SQIVND (reference sequence). V gave up 6 bases and J gave up 5 bases, with 14 bases separating them. There are 15 residues in the CDR3. The CDR3 spells CASRFKGANNSPLHF. The CDR3 DNA sequence: TGTGCCAGTAGATTCAAGGGAGCCAATAATTCACCCCTCCACTTT.

The sample holds one count of this clone. A junction boundary mismatches the germline segment, possibly from a read error. The V and J genes are TRBV2 and TRBJ2-7; D unresolved. There are 15 residues in the CDR3. Per the germline V gene, CDR1 is SNHLY and CDR2 is FYNNEI. CDR3 in amino acids: CASSETGASVASPHF. As DNA, the CDR3 is TGTGCCAGCAGTGAGACGGGTGCGTCAGTGGCTAGTCCCCACTTC.

V gene TRBV28 combines with J gene TRBJ1-1; D might be TRBD1 (6 bases). Germline V gene lookup returns CDR1 MDHEN and CDR2 SYDVKM. The CDR3 consists of 12 residues. With 5 bases removed from V and 6 bases from J, the gap between germline ends came to 10 bases. CDR3 sequence reads: CASSNRVAEAFF. The CDR3 nucleotides read TGTGCCAGCAGTAACAGGGTGGCTGAAGCTTTCTTT.

The chain joins TRBV9 to TRBJ2-1; 7 nucleotides line up with TRBD1. The CDR3 runs 15 residues. With 1 base clipped from V and 4 bases from J, the junction kept 5 bases outside the gene matches. CDR1 is SGDLS and CDR2 is YYNGEE in the germline V gene. This CDR3 is CASSVQGERYNEQFF. The DNA of the CDR3 is TGTGCCAGCAGCGTACAGGGGGAGCGATACAATGAGCAGTTCTTC.

This chain links TRBV5-1 with TRBJ2-7, with 10 bases matching TRBD2. Germline trimming cut 4 bases from V and 2 bases from J; bases unmatched to any gene: 6. This CDR3 is built from 15 residues. The V gene's germline CDR1 is SGHRS and CDR2 YFSETQ. Written as DNA, the CDR3 is TGCGCCAGCAGCGTACTAGCGGGGCCACCCTACGAGCAGTACTTC. It encodes CASSVLAGPPYEQYF. The whole variable domain, remainder taken from reference TRBV5-1 and TRBJ2-7, is KAGVTQTPRYLIKTRGQQVTLSCSPISGHRSVSWYQQTPGQGLQFLFEYFSETQRNKGNFPGRFSGRQFSNSRSEMNVSTLELGDSALYLCASSVLAGPPYEQYFGPGTRLTVT.

This chain joins TRBV7-9 and TRBJ2-5; 8 positions agree with TRBD1. Germline-derived CDR1 and CDR2 are SEHNR and FQNEAQ (reference sequence). With V trimmed by 5 bases and J by 5 bases, 13 bases remained unmatched. The CDR3 runs 16 residues. The CDR3 protein is CASSPAGGNPRETQYF. The CDR3 DNA reads as TGTGCCAGCAGCCCGGCAGGGGGCAACCCTCGGGAGACCCAGTACTTC.

This rearrangement joins TRBV5-1 to TRBJ2-1, with 7 bases fitting TRBD1. The germline V gene has CDR1 SGHRS and CDR2 YFSETQ. With V trimmed by 4 bases and J by 7 bases, 5 bases remained unmatched. This CDR3 is built from 13 residues. The CDR3 region has the DNA TGCGCCAGCAGCCAGGACAGGATAAATGAGCAGTTCTTC. Its translation: CASSQDRINEQFF.

This clone appeared a few times. The chain is built from TRBV27 and TRBJ1-2; D may be TRBD1 (6 bases). The V end was cut by 7 bases, the J end by 8 bases, with 26 bases between. CDR3 length: 16 amino acids. Germline V gives CDR1 MNHEY, CDR2 SMNVEV (reference sequence). The CDR3 coding sequence is TGTGCCAGCACCGATAAACCGGGGGGCAGCGTGGGCGGCTACACCTTC. Translated: CASTDKPGGSVGGYTF.

The chain couples TRBV19 to TRBJ2-2; 7 bases line up with TRBD2. Germline V gene sequence: CDR1 LNHDA, CDR2 SQIVND (reference sequence). V lost 4 bases to trimming and J lost 3 bases; unmatched junction nucleotides: 11. The CDR3 is made up of 17 amino acids. CDR3: CASSSVRLAEHTGELFF. The CDR3 DNA reads as TGTGCCAGTAGTAGCGTCCGGCTAGCGGAACACACCGGGGAGCTGTTTTTT.

The V and J genes are TRBV5-8 and TRBJ1-4, with 10 bases that match TRBD1. With V trimmed by 4 bases and J by 3 bases, 6 bases remained unmatched. Germline CDR1 is SGHTS and CDR2 is YDEGEE. The CDR3 length is 16 residues. The CDR3 sequence is CASSTGTGVPNEKLFF. The CDR3 nucleotides are TGTGCCAGCAGCACGGGGACAGGGGTGCCTAATGAAAAACTGTTTTTT.

This clone was picked up one time. The DNA for the CDR3 is TGTGCCAGTACCGACAGGGGCGAGGGCACTGAAGCTTTCTTT. Translated, it gives CASTDRGEGTEAFF. V is TRBV19 and J is TRBJ1-1; 8 nucleotides agree with TRBD1. Germline V gives CDR1 LNHDA, CDR2 SQIVND (reference sequence). The CDR3 has 14 amino acids. The ends lost 7 bases at V and 4 bases at J; junction bases unmatched: 8.

The V gene is TRBV7-2, the J gene TRBJ2-3, with 11 bases fitting TRBD2. The CDR3 consists of 14 residues. The germline CDR1 and CDR2 sequences are SGHTA and FQGNSA. Germline trimming cut 2 bases from V and 6 bases from J; bases unmatched to any gene: 1. The CDR3 sequence: CASSLTSGSDTQYF. CDR3 nucleotide sequence: TGTGCCAGCAGCTTAACTAGCGGGAGCGATACGCAGTATTTT.

This sequence joins TRBV5-1 and TRBJ1-4; D is possibly TRBD1 (6 bases). The CDR3 sequence is 16 residues long. The V end was cut by 3 bases, the J end by 0 bases, with 12 bases between. Germline V gene sequence: CDR1 SGHRS, CDR2 YFSETQ. Here the CDR3 DNA reads TGCGCCAGCAGCTGGGGGACACTTCCAACTAATGAAAAACTGTTTTTT. Translated, it gives CASSWGTLPTNEKLFF. The whole variable domain, filled in from reference TRBV5-1 and TRBJ1-4, reads KAGVTQTPRYLIKTRGQQVTLSCSPISGHRSVSWYQQTPGQGLQFLFEYFSETQRNKGNFPGRFSGRQFSNSRSEMNVSTLELGDSALYLCASSWGTLPTNEKLFFGSGTQLSVL.

This chain connects TRBV2 to TRBJ2-3, with 7 nucleotides matching TRBD2. Germline V gene data show CDR1 as SNHLY and CDR2 as FYNNEI. CDR3 length: 19 amino acids. The V segment lost 0 bases and the J segment 0 bases; nucleotides outside the gene matches: 12. The CDR3 bases are TGTGCCAGCAGTGAAGCGAGGCTAGCGGTACGACCTAGCACAGATACGCAGTATTTT. The encoded protein is CASSEARLAVRPSTDTQYF.

This clone is a singleton in its sample. The V and J genes are TRBV11-3 and TRBJ2-3; perhaps TRBD2 as D (5 bases). V shed 4 bases and J shed 0 bases, with 20 bases lying between them. The germline V gene has CDR1 SGHNT and CDR2 YENEEA. The CDR3 covers 18 residues. Here the CDR3 DNA reads TGTGCCAGCAGCTACATTCATCGGAGCGGATATAGCACAGATACGCAGTATTTT. Translation gives CASSYIHRSGYSTDTQYF.